The rows below give T cell receptor beta chains drawn from one sample of a study of blood T cell repertoires in COVID-19. Generated by immunoSEQ multiplex PCR, the TCRdb table keeps only in-frame clones and is missing some. Of 150,000 to 200,000 clones detected, roughly 80% appear once; the ten largest clones hold less than 9.5%. The sample was peripheral blood. The receptor set was obtained from a man between 60 and 70 years old with acute or convalescent COVID-19. The CDR3 runs from the conserved cysteine through the conserved F or W. Fields, in order: clone size, D gene, V gene, J gene, CDR3 DNA, CDR3 protein. D genes are given only for firm matches. Size is stated for part of the rows, as once, few or many counts, or as a class when the clone is expanded.

once	TRBD1	TRBV3-1/TRBV3-2	TRBJ1-3	TGTGCCAGCAGCTTTTCCGGGACAGGCTTCAGCTCTGGAAACACCATATATTTT	CASSFSGTGFSSGNTIYF
NA	NA	TRBV3-1/TRBV3-2	TRBJ2-3	TGTGCCAGCAGGGTTTCAGGCTCCCATCCAGGGACGCAGTATTTT	CASRVSGSHPGTQYF
NA	TRBD1	TRBV4-2	TRBJ2-2	TGTGCCAGCAGCCAAGACGACACAGGGGGCAACACCGGGGAGCTGTTTTTT	CASSQDDTGGNTGELFF
NA	TRBD1	TRBV6-5	TRBJ1-2	TGTGCCAGCAGGGCGGGACAGATGAACTATGGCTACACCTTC	CASRAGQMNYGYTF
NA	NA	TRBV7-2	TRBJ1-5	TGTGCCAGCAGCCCGTGGGACGGGGGGTATCAGCCCCAGCATTTT	CASSPWDGGYQPQHF
NA	NA	TRBV5-5	TRBJ2-1	TGTGCCAGCAGCTTGGGCAGGGGCGAGCAGTTCTTC	CASSLGRGEQFF
few	TRBD1	TRBV9	TRBJ1-2	TGTGCCAGCAGCGTTTCCCTTGGACAGGGGAACTATGGCTACACCTTC	CASSVSLGQGNYGYTF
NA	NA	TRBV5-1	TRBJ2-5	TGCGCCAGCAGCTTGTCCGGGGATAGTCGGGAGACCCAGTACTTC	CASSLSGDSRETQYF
NA	TRBD1	TRBV11-3	TRBJ2-1	TGTGCCAGCAGCTTAGGGGACAGGGTCTCCTACAATGAGCAGTTCTTC	CASSLGDRVSYNEQFF
NA	TRBD1	TRBV15	TRBJ2-5	TGTGCCACCAGCAGAGATGGCGCAGGGGGAAAGACCCAGTACTTC	CATSRDGAGGKTQYF
NA	NA	TRBV19	TRBJ2-7	TGTGCCAGTAAAGATCCGATTTGGGGAGCGGGCGAGCAGTACTTC	CASKDPIWGAGEQYF
NA	TRBD1	TRBV5-4	TRBJ1-1	TGTGCCAGCAGCGGGGGACAGGACACTGAAGCTTTCTTT	CASSGGQDTEAFF
NA	TRBD1	TRBV7-2	TRBJ1-1	TGTGCCAGCAGCCCGCGACAGGGGGCCCGCACCGAAGCTTTCTTT	CASSPRQGARTEAFF
NA	NA	TRBV29-1	TRBJ2-1	TGCAGCGGGGACACCTACAATGAGCAGTTCTTC	CSGDTYNEQFF
NA	NA	TRBV11-2	TRBJ1-3	TGTGCCAGCAGCTTAGAACGGGAGCCAAGGGGAAACACCATATATTTT	CASSLEREPRGNTIYF
once	NA	TRBV9	TRBJ1-6	TGTGCCAGCAGCGTAGAGCCGACAGAGAATAATTCACCCCTCCACTTT	CASSVEPTENNSPLHF
NA	NA	TRBV4-3	TRBJ2-7	TGCGCCAGCAGTCACCTGAGATCCTACGAGCAGTACTTC	CASSHLRSYEQYF
NA	TRBD2	TRBV5-5	TRBJ2-7	TGTGCCAGCCGAAGCGGGGGCCTATCCTACGAGCAGTACTTC	CASRSGGLSYEQYF
NA	TRBD2	TRBV5-1	TRBJ2-5	TGCGCCAGCAGCTCGTTAGCGGGGCAAGAGACCCAGTACTTC	CASSSLAGQETQYF
once	TRBD1	TRBV6-2/TRBV6-3	TRBJ2-5	TGTGCCAGCAGTCCGGACAGGGTAGAGACCCAGTACTTC	CASSPDRVETQYF
NA	NA	TRBV4-2	TRBJ2-7	TGTGCCAGCAGCCCCAGGGCGGGGGCCTCCTACGAGCAGTACTTC	CASSPRAGASYEQYF
NA	TRBD1	TRBV6-5	TRBJ2-2	TGTGCCAGCCGATTAGGACAGGCGAACACCGGGGAGCTGTTTTTT	CASRLGQANTGELFF
NA	NA	TRBV5-6	TRBJ1-4	TGTGCCAGCAGCTTGGCCGGGGTTGGAGATGAAAAACTGTTTTTT	CASSLAGVGDEKLFF
NA	NA	TRBV27	TRBJ1-2	TGTGCCAGCAGTTTATCCCCGAGCGGTATATATGGCTACACCTTC	CASSLSPSGIYGYTF
NA	NA	TRBV9	TRBJ2-5	TGTGCCAGCAACGGAGGGGGCTTACAAGAGACCCAGTACTTC	CASNGGGLQETQYF
NA	NA	TRBV11-1	TRBJ1-5	TGTGCCAGCAGCTTGGGGGGTGCCTATCAGCCCCAGCATTTT	CASSLGGAYQPQHF
once	NA	TRBV6-2/TRBV6-3	TRBJ2-7	TGTGCCAGCAGTTTCCCAGCGGAGTACGAGCAGTACTTC	CASSFPAEYEQYF
NA	NA	TRBV12-3/TRBV12-4	TRBJ1-2	TGTGCCAGCAGCACAACCGCAACCTATGGCTACACCTTC	CASSTTATYGYTF
once	NA	TRBV5-8	TRBJ2-4	TGTGCCAGCAGCTTGGGGGCTCAGCTTGGAAACATTCAGTACTTC	CASSLGAQLGNIQYF
NA	TRBD2	TRBV5-1	TRBJ2-5	TGCGCCAGCAGCTTGGTTTCCGGGACTAGCGGGGGGGCCCAAGAGACCCAGTACTTC	CASSLVSGTSGGAQETQYF
NA	TRBD2	TRBV11-1	TRBJ2-3	TGTGCCAGCAGCTTAGTGGCTAGCGGGGTCGCAGATACGCAGTATTTT	CASSLVASGVADTQYF
NA	NA	TRBV7-2	TRBJ1-4	TGTGCCAGCAGCTTACACGGACAGCCAACTAATGAAAAACTGTTTTTT	CASSLHGQPTNEKLFF
NA	NA	TRBV6-1	TRBJ2-7	TGTGCCAGCAGTGGAGGCGGGTGGAAGGGTTCCTACGAGCAGTACTTC	CASSGGGWKGSYEQYF
few	NA	TRBV19	TRBJ2-1	TGTGCCAGTAGTATCAAGGCAGGGTGGAATGAGCAGTTCTTC	CASSIKAGWNEQFF
NA	NA	TRBV28	TRBJ2-2	TGTGCCAGCAGTCCGGGACACAACACCGGGGAGCTGTTTTTT	CASSPGHNTGELFF
few	TRBD1	TRBV10-1	TRBJ2-2	TGCGCCAGCAGAGGACAGGGCCCCGGGGAGCTGTTTTTT	CASRGQGPGELFF
NA	TRBD1	TRBV4-3	TRBJ2-5	TGCGCCAGCAGCCAAGATTCGGACAGGGTAGAGACCCAGTACTTC	CASSQDSDRVETQYF
NA	NA	TRBV2	TRBJ2-7	TGTGCCAGCAGTGACGACAGGTTCGCATACGAGCAGTACTTC	CASSDDRFAYEQYF
few	NA	TRBV7-2	TRBJ1-6	TGTGCCAGCAGCCCCATTTGGGGGGGTAATTCACCCCTCCACTTT	CASSPIWGGNSPLHF
many	NA	TRBV4-1	TRBJ2-7	TGCGCCAGCAGCCAAGATCGGGGAAACGGGGAGCAGTACTTC	CASSQDRGNGEQYF
few	TRBD2	TRBV4-2	TRBJ2-1	TGTGCCAGCAGCCAACCTACTAGCGGGGGGATGGGGGAGCAGTTCTTC	CASSQPTSGGMGEQFF
once	TRBD1	TRBV11-2	TRBJ1-2	TGTGCCAGCAGCCCAGGGGGGAACTATGGCTACACCTTC	CASSPGGNYGYTF
NA	TRBD2	TRBV7-3	TRBJ2-3	TGTGCCAGCAGCCCGGGGGGGAGGTTAGATACGCAGTATTTT	CASSPGGRLDTQYF
NA	NA	TRBV12-5	TRBJ1-1	TGTGCTAGTGGTTTGGAATTTGCAGGGACAGAAGCTTTCTTT	CASGLEFAGTEAFF
NA	TRBD2	TRBV9	TRBJ2-1	TGTGCCAGCAGCGTAGCGAGCGGGGGCTACAATGAGCAGTTCTTC	CASSVASGGYNEQFF
once	TRBD1	TRBV6-4	TRBJ2-1	TGTGCCAGCAGTGACTTTTCATTAAGGGACAGGAATGAGCAGTTCTTC	CASSDFSLRDRNEQFF
few	NA	TRBV6-2/TRBV6-3	TRBJ1-5	TGTGCCAGCAGTGGTCGGGACACCTGGCCCCGCAATCAGCCCCAGCATTTT	CASSGRDTWPRNQPQHF
few	NA	TRBV18	TRBJ1-2	TGTGCCAGCTCACGACGAGAGGGTGGCTACACCTTC	CASSRREGGYTF
NA	NA	TRBV12-5	TRBJ2-7	TGTGCTAGTGGTCCGGAGCCGGTTCGCGAGCAGTACTTC	CASGPEPVREQYF
NA	NA	TRBV7-5	TRBJ1-5	TGTGCCAGAAGCTGGGAACAGGGAGATAGCAATCAGCCCCAGCATTTT	CARSWEQGDSNQPQHF
NA	NA	TRBV6-5	TRBJ2-2	TGTGCCAGCAGTTACATGGGGGGATCCGGGGAGCTGTTTTTT	CASSYMGGSGELFF
NA	TRBD1	TRBV27	TRBJ2-3	TGTGCCAGCAGTCCAGGGGGCCCAGATACGCAGTATTTT	CASSPGGPDTQYF
NA	TRBD2	TRBV20-1	TRBJ2-5	TGCAGTGCTAGTGGCCAGCGGGGGGGCCGGTGGCAAGAGACCCAGTACTTC	CSASGQRGGRWQETQYF